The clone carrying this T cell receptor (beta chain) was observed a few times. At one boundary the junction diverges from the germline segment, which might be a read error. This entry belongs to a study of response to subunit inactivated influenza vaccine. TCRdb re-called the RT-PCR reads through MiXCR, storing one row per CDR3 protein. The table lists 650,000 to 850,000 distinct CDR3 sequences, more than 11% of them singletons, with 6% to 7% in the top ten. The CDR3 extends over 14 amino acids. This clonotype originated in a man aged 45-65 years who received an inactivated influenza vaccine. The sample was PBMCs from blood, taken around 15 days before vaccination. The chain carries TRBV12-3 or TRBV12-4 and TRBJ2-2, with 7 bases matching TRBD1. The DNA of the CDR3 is TGTGCCAGCAGCTGGCGACAGGGCACCCGGGAGCTGTTTTTT. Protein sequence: CASSWRQGTRELFF.